Listed below are T cell receptor beta chains from one sample, sequenced in a study of T cells after posttransplantation cyclophosphamide. Profiled with immunoSEQ multiplex PCR; TCRdb holds only in-frame clones, not every one. The sample lists some 3,900 clones, approximately 69% occurring once. Sequences were derived from CD8+ T cells sorted from PBMCs, sampled 950 to 1,200 days after allogeneic stem cell transplant with posttransplant cyclophosphamide. The source is a female patient between 35 and 55 years old who received an allogeneic stem cell transplant from a related donor, was CMV-positive, and had no GVHD. Some T cells may be graft donor cells. Each CDR3 is given without its conserved first and last residue. D genes are given only for firm matches.

v_call: TRBV27
d_call: NA
j_call: TRBJ2-7
cdr3_aa: ASSEAHTGINYEQY

v_call: TRBV19
d_call: NA
j_call: TRBJ1-5
cdr3_aa: ASNPGGQPQH

v_call: TRBV9
d_call: NA
j_call: TRBJ2-7
cdr3_aa: ASSFEQETAYEQY

v_call: TRBV9
d_call: NA
j_call: TRBJ2-7
cdr3_aa: ASSIRQGTAYEQY

v_call: TRBV7-9
d_call: NA
j_call: TRBJ2-1
cdr3_aa: ASSLIAPYNEQF

v_call: TRBV6-4
d_call: NA
j_call: TRBJ1-1
cdr3_aa: ASSEIPNTEAF

v_call: TRBV5-1
d_call: NA
j_call: TRBJ2-7
cdr3_aa: ASSGGPEQY

v_call: TRBV9
d_call: NA
j_call: TRBJ2-7
cdr3_aa: AIIIRQGTAYEQY

v_call: TRBV2
d_call: TRBD1
j_call: TRBJ2-7
cdr3_aa: ASSFSSTGQGSYEQY

v_call: TRBV7-9
d_call: NA
j_call: TRBJ2-2
cdr3_aa: ASSSYGELF

v_call: TRBV25-1
d_call: TRBD1
j_call: TRBJ1-2
cdr3_aa: ASSESGDRAGYT

v_call: TRBV21-1
d_call: NA
j_call: TRBJ1-6
cdr3_aa: ASRTPAWRDRNSPLH

v_call: TRBV10-3
d_call: NA
j_call: TRBJ1-3
cdr3_aa: AGGAGNTIY

v_call: TRBV9
d_call: NA
j_call: TRBJ2-7
cdr3_aa: AFFFRQGTAYEQY

v_call: TRBV9
d_call: TRBD2
j_call: TRBJ2-3
cdr3_aa: ASSVAVRTSSQY

v_call: TRBV6-5
d_call: NA
j_call: TRBJ2-7
cdr3_aa: ASSYSGTLSPYEQY

v_call: TRBV9
d_call: NA
j_call: TRBJ2-7
cdr3_aa: ASCFGQGTAYEQY

v_call: TRBV7-9
d_call: TRBD2
j_call: TRBJ2-5
cdr3_aa: ASSRGLAGDRDEY

v_call: TRBV9
d_call: NA
j_call: TRBJ2-7
cdr3_aa: ASSVEEFNYEQY

v_call: TRBV4-3
d_call: TRBD1
j_call: TRBJ1-2
cdr3_aa: ASSQYIGQEDYGYT

v_call: TRBV27
d_call: TRBD1
j_call: TRBJ2-7
cdr3_aa: ASSLNAGDRVHEQY

v_call: TRBV9
d_call: NA
j_call: TRBJ2-3
cdr3_aa: ASSSRFGQGSDTQY

v_call: TRBV27
d_call: TRBD1
j_call: TRBJ2-7
cdr3_aa: ASSYGTGTLAYEQY

v_call: TRBV2
d_call: TRBD2
j_call: TRBJ2-5
cdr3_aa: ASGGTGGRIETQY

v_call: TRBV28
d_call: NA
j_call: TRBJ2-2
cdr3_aa: ASRPTTGSTGELF

v_call: TRBV19
d_call: TRBD1
j_call: TRBJ2-4
cdr3_aa: ASSEDRGSTKNIQY

v_call: TRBV19
d_call: NA
j_call: TRBJ2-1
cdr3_aa: ASSIEGMVYEQF

v_call: TRBV9
d_call: NA
j_call: TRBJ2-7
cdr3_aa: ACSIRQGTAYEQY

v_call: TRBV7-9
d_call: TRBD1
j_call: TRBJ1-6
cdr3_aa: ASSLSGTGAFLVSPLH

v_call: TRBV27
d_call: TRBD1
j_call: TRBJ2-4
cdr3_aa: ASSRTGSALAKNIQY

v_call: TRBV11-2
d_call: TRBD1
j_call: TRBJ2-7
cdr3_aa: ASSLDLGTGISYEQY

v_call: TRBV9
d_call: NA
j_call: TRBJ2-7
cdr3_aa: ASIIRQGTAYEQY

v_call: TRBV9
d_call: TRBD1
j_call: TRBJ2-7
cdr3_aa: ACSIRQGTAYEQY

v_call: TRBV9
d_call: TRBD1
j_call: TRBJ2-7
cdr3_aa: ASCFEQGTAYEQY

v_call: TRBV4-3
d_call: NA
j_call: TRBJ2-6
cdr3_aa: ASSQEDGSGANVLT

v_call: TRBV27
d_call: TRBD1
j_call: TRBJ2-7
cdr3_aa: ASSEGAFYEQY